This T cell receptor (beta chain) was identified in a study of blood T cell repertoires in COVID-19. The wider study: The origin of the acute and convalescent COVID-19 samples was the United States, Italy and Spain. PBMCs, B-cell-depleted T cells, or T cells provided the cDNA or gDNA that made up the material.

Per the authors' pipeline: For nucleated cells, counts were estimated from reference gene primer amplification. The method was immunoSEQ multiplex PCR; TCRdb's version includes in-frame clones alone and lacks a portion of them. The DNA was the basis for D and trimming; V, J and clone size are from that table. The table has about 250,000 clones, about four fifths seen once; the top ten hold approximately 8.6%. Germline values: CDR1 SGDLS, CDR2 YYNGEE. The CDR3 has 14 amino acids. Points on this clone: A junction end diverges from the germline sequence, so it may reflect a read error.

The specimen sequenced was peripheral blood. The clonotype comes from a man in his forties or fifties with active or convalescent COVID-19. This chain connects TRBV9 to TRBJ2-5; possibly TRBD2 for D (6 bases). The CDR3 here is CASTVDPGAETQYF. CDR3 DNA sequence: TGTGCCAGCACCGTAGACCCGGGAGCGGAGACCCAGTACTTC.